This T cell receptor (beta chain) was obtained from a study of shared clonotypes between healthy human individuals. The CDR3 extends over 13 amino acids. The ends were cut back, 5 bases at V and 4 bases at J, with 11 bases in the middle. Germline CDR1 reads MDHEN; CDR2 reads SYDVKM. Profiled with immunoSEQ multiplex PCR; TCRdb holds only in-frame clones, not every one. The sample contains 740,000 or so clones, approximately 73% of which appear only once. This TCR came from a woman in her thirties in good health. This chain connects TRBV28 to TRBJ1-2; no definite D call. Material for sequencing was memory CD4+ T cells sorted from blood. As to subset: CD45RA-negative fraction. The CDR3 loop is CASSPQMIYGYTF. CDR3 DNA sequence: TGTGCCAGCAGTCCTCAGATGATCTATGGCTACACCTTC.